There are a few counts of the clone carrying this TCR beta chain. This sample stems from a study of blood T cells in healthy people across ages. Study context: Per two T cells, template switching captured roughly one barcoded beta molecule.

The CDR3 is made up of 17 amino acids. Germline assignment: CDR1 LGHNA and CDR2 YNFKEQ. V gave up 0 bases and J gave up 2 bases, with 15 bases separating them. Primers used in a second PCR of roughly 6 to 11 cycles were a sample-barcoded 5' primer and a J-beta primer mix. TCRdb reprocessed the 5' RACE reads via MiXCR and lists one record per CDR3 protein. The sample comprises about 670,000 distinct CDR3 sequences, about 43% of which are singletons, and approximately 31% rests with the top ten. Per individual sample, total RNA of at least 6 micrograms was extracted. The origin of this receptor is an older man in good health. The sequenced material came from blood. The chain employs TRBV4-2 and TRBJ2-3; the D gene is possibly TRBD2 (5 bases). CDR3 loop: CASSQDRGSRITDTQYF. The CDR3 nucleotides read TGTGCCAGCAGCCAAGACAGAGGGAGCCGAATCACAGATACGCAGTATTTT.